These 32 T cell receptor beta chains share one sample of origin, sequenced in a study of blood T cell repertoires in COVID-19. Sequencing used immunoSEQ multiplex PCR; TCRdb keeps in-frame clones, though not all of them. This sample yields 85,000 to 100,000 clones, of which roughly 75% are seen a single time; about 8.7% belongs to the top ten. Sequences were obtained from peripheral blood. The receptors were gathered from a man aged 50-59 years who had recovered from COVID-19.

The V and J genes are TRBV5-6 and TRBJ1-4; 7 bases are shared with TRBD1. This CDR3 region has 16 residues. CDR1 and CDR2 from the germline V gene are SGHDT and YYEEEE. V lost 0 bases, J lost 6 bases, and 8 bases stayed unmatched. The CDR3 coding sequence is TGTGCCAGCAGCTTGGCTAAGTCAGGGGGATATGAAAAACTGTTTTTT. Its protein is CASSLAKSGGYEKLFF.

This CDR3 reads CASSYSQVRTWEQFF. The CDR3, as DNA: TGTGCCAGCAGTTACTCGCAGGTCCGCACTTGGGAGCAGTTCTTC. V and J are TRBV6-2 or TRBV6-3 and TRBJ2-1; D gene ambiguous. Trimming pared 0 bases from V and 10 bases from J, leaving 16 bases between. This CDR3 spans 15 amino acids. CDR1 and CDR2 from the germline V gene are MNHEY and SVGEGT.

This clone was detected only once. This CDR3 is CASSDRGRLGEQYF. As DNA, the CDR3 is TGTGCCAGCAGTGACAGGGGGCGCCTCGGGGAGCAGTACTTC. The chain employs TRBV6-1 and TRBJ2-7; 8 bases are shared with TRBD1. V lost 3 bases to trimming and J lost 7 bases; unmatched junction nucleotides: 8. The CDR3 length is 14 residues. Germline CDR1 reads MNHNS; CDR2 reads SASEGT.

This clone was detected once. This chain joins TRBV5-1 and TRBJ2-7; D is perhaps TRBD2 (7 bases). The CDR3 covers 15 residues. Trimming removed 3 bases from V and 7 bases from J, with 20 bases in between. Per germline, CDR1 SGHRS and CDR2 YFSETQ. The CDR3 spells CASSWGGGLVDEQYF. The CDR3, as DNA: TGCGCCAGCAGCTGGGGGGGCGGACTAGTCGATGAGCAGTACTTC.

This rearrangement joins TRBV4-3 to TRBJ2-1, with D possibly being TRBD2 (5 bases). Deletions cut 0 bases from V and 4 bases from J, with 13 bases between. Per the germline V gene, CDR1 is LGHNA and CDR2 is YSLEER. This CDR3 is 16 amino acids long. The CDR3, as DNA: TGCGCCAGCAGCCAAGATCTCAGGACTTATTACAATGAGCAGTTCTTC. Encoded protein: CASSQDLRTYYNEQFF.

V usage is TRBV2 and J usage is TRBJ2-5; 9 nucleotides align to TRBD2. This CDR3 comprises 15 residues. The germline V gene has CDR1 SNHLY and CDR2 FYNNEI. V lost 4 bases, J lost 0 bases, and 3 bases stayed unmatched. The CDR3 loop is CASSGTSGYQETQYF. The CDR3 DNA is TGTGCCAGCAGTGGTACTAGCGGGTACCAAGAGACCCAGTACTTC.

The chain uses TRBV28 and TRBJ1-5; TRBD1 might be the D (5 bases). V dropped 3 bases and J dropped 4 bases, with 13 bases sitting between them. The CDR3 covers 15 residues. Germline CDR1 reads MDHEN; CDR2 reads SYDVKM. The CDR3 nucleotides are TGTGCCAGCAGTTTTGCCGCAGGGTTTAATCAGCCCCAGCATTTT. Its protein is CASSFAAGFNQPQHF.

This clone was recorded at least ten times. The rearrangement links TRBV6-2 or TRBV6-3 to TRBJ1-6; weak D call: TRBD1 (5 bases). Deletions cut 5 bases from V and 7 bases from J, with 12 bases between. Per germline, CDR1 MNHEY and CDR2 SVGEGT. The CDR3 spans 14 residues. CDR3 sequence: CASSPGSGNSPLHF. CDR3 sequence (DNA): TGTGCCAGCAGTCCAGGGTCTGGGAATTCACCCCTCCACTTT.

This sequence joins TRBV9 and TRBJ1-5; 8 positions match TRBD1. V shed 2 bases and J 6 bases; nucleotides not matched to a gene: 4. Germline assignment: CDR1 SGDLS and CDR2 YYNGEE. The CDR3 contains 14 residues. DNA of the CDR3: TGTGCCAGCAGCGTGGACAGGGAAAGTCAGCCCCAGCATTTT. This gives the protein CASSVDRESQPQHF.

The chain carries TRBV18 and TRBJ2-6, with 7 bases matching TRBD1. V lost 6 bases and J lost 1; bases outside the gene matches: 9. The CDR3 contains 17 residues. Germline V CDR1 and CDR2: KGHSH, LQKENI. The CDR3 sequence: CASSPRQGDSGANVLTF. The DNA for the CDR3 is TGTGCCAGCTCCCCCAGACAGGGCGATTCTGGGGCCAACGTCCTGACTTTC.

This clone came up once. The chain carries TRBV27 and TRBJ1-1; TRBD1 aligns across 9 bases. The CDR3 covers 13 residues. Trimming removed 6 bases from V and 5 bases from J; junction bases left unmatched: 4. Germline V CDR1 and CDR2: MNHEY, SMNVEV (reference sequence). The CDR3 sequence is CASRDRGGTEAFF. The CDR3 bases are TGTGCCAGCAGGGACAGGGGTGGAACTGAAGCTTTCTTT.

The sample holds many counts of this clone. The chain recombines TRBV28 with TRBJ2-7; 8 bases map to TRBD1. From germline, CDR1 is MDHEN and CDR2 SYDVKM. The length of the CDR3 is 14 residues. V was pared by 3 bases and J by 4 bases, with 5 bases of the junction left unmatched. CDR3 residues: CASSFSGGWYEQYF. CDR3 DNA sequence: TGTGCCAGCAGTTTTTCAGGGGGCTGGTACGAGCAGTACTTC.

The CDR3 DNA reads as TGTGCCAGCAGCCCTCGGGACAGGGGGGCAGATACGCAGTATTTT. This sequence encodes CASSPRDRGADTQYF. V gene TRBV6-2 or TRBV6-3 combines with J gene TRBJ2-3; 11 bases are shared with TRBD1. Germline V gives CDR1 MNHEY, CDR2 SVGEGT. The CDR3 loop spans 15 amino acids. The V segment lost 6 bases and the J segment 4 bases; nucleotides outside the gene matches: 6.

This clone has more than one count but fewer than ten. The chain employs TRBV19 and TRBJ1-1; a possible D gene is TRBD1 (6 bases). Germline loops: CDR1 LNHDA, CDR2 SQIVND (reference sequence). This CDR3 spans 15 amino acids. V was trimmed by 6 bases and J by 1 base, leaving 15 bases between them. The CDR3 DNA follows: TGTGCCAGTAGGGATTGGGGACACCCGAACACTGAAGCTTTCTTT. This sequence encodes CASRDWGHPNTEAFF. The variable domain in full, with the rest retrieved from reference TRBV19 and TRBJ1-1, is DGGITQSPKYLFRKEGQNVTLSCEQNLNHDAMYWYRQDPGQGLRLIYYSQIVNDFQKGDIAEGYSVSREKKESFPLTVTSAQKNPTAFYLCASRDWGHPNTEAFFGQGTRLTVV.

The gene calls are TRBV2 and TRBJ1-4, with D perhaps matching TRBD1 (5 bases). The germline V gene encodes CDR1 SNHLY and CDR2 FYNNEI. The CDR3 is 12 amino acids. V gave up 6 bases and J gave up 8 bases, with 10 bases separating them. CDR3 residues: CASRQGGEKLFF. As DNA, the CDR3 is TGTGCCAGCAGGCAGGGAGGCGAAAAACTGTTTTTT.

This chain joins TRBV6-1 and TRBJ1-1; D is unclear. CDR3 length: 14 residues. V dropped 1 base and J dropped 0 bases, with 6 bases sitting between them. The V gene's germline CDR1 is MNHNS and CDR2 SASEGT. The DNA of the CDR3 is TGTGCCAGCAGTGAAGTAGACATGAACACTGAAGCTTTCTTT. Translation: CASSEVDMNTEAFF.

For the CDR3, the DNA is TGTGCCAGCAGCTTGACTAGCGGGATGAATGAGCAGTTCTTC. It specifies CASSLTSGMNEQFF. J is TRBJ2-1 and V is TRBV5-4; 10 bases agree with TRBD2. With V trimmed by 1 base and J by 7 bases, 2 bases remained unmatched. The CDR3 extends over 14 amino acids. From germline, CDR1 is SGHNT and CDR2 YYREEE (reference sequence).

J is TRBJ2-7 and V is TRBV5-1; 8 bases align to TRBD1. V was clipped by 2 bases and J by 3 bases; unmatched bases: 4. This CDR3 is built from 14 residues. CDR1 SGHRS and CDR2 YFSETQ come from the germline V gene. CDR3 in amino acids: CASSFQGAGYEQYF. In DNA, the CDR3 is TGCGCCAGCAGCTTCCAGGGGGCGGGCTACGAGCAGTACTTC.

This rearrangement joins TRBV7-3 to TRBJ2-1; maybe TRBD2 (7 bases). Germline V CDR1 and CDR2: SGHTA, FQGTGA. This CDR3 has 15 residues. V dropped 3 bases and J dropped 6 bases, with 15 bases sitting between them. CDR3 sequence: CASSLLRGASNEQFF. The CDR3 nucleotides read TGTGCCAGCAGCTTGCTACGGGGGGCCTCCAATGAGCAGTTCTTC. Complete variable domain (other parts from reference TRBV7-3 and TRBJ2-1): GAGVSQTPSNKVTEKGKYVELRCDPISGHTALYWYRQSLGQGPEFLIYFQGTGAADDSGLPNDRFFAVRPEGSVSTLKIQRTERGDSAVYLCASSLLRGASNEQFFGPGTRLTVL.

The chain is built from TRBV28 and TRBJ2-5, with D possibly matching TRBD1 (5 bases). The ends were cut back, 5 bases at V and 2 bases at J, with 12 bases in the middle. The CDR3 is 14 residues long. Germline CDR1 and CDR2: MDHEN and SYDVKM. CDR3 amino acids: CASSALRGQETQYF. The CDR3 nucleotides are TGTGCCAGCAGTGCGCTTAGGGGTCAAGAGACCCAGTACTTC.

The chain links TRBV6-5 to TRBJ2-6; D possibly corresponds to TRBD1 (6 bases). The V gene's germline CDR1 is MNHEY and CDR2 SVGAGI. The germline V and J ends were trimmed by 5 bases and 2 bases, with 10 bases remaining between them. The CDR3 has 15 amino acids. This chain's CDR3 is CASSTQGAGANVLTF. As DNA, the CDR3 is TGTGCCAGCAGTACACAGGGTGCTGGGGCCAACGTCCTGACTTTC.

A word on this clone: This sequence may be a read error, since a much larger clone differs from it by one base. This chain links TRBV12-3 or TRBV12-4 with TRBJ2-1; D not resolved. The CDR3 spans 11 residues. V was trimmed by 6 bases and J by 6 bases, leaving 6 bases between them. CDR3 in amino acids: CASRRINEQFF. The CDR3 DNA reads TGTGCCAGCAGGCGGATCAATGAGCAGTTCTTC.

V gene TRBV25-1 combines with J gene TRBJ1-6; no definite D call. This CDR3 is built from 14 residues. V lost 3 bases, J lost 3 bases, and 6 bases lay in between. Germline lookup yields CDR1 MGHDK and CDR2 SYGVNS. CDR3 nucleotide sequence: TGTGCCAGCAGTGAGCACATCTATAATTCACCCCTCCACTTT. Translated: CASSEHIYNSPLHF.

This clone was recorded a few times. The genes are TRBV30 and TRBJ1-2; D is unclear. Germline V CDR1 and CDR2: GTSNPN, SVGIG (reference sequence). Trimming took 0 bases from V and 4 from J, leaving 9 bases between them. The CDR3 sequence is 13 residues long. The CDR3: CAWSVGRGYGYTF. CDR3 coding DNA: TGTGCCTGGAGTGTAGGGCGGGGCTATGGCTACACCTTC.

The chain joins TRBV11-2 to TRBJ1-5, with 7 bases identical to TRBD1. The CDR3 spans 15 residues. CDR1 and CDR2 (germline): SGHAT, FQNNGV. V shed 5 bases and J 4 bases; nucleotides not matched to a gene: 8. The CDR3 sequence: CASSQSGTANQPQHF. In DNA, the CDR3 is TGTGCCAGCAGCCAATCCGGGACAGCAAATCAGCCCCAGCATTTT.

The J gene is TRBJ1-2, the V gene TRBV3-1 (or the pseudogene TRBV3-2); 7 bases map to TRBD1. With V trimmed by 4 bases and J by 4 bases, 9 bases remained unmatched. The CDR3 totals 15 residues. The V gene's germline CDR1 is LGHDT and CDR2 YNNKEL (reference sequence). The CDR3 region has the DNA TGTGCCAGCAGCCGAGAGGACAGGAGACCCTATGGCTACACCTTC. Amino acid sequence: CASSREDRRPYGYTF.

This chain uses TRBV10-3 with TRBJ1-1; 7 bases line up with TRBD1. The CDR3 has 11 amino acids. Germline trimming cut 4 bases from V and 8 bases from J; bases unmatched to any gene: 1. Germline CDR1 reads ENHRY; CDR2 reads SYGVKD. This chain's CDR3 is CAISAQGEAFF. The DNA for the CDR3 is TGTGCCATCAGTGCACAGGGGGAAGCTTTCTTT.

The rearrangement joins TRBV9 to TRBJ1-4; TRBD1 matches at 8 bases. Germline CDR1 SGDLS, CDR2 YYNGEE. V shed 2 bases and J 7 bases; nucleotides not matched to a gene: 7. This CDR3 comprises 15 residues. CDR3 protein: CASSVTGTGSEKLFF. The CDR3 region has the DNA TGTGCCAGCAGCGTGACCGGGACAGGCTCTGAAAAACTGTTTTTT.

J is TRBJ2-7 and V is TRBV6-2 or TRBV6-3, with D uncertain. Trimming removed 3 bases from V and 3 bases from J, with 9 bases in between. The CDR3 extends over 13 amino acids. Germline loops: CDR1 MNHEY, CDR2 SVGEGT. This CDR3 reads CASSYKQNYEQYF. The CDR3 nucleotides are TGTGCCAGCAGTTATAAACAGAACTACGAGCAGTACTTC.

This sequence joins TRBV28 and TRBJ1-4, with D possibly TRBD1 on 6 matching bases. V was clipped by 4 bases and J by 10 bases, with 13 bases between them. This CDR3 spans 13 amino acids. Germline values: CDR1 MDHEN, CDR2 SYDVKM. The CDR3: CASSSGGLGKLFF. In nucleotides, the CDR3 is TGTGCCAGCAGTTCCGGGGGGCTTGGAAAACTGTTTTTT.

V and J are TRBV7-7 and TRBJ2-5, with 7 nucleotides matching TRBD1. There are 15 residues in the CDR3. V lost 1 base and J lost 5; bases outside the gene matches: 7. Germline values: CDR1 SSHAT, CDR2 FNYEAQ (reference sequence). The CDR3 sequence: CASSLGTGLWETQYF. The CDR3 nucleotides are TGTGCCAGCAGCTTAGGGACAGGTTTGTGGGAGACCCAGTACTTC.

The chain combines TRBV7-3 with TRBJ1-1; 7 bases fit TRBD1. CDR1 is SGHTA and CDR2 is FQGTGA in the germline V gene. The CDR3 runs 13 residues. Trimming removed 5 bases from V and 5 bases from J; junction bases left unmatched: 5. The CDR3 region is CASSQTGFTEAFF. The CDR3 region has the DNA TGTGCCAGCAGCCAGACAGGGTTTACTGAAGCTTTCTTT.